Listed below are T cell receptor beta chains from one sample, sequenced in a study of blood T cell repertoires in COVID-19. The protocol was immunoSEQ multiplex PCR, while the TCRdb copy is restricted to in-frame clones and leaves out a portion. The repertoire includes around 67,000 clones, around 83% of them detected once, and roughly 5% sits in the top ten. The sample taken for sequencing was peripheral blood. The receptors originated from a man in his fifties with active COVID-19. CDR3s include the opening cysteine and the closing phenylalanine or tryptophan. The D gene is left open where the match is weak. Some rows have no size entry. The others give once, few or many, or a class for an expanded clone.

TGTGCCAGCAGTTTACATCAGGGGGCGGGTGGTTCACCCCTCCACTTT	CASSLHQGAGGSPLHF	.	TRBV28	16	TRBD1	TRBJ1-6
TGTGCCAGCAGCCAAGACGTAGGGAGGGCCGCCTCCTACAATGAGCAGTTCTTC	CASSQDVGRAASYNEQFF	.	TRBV4-2	18	TRBD2	TRBJ2-1
TGTGCCAGCAGTCCTGACAGGGCCAACTATGGCTACACCTTC	CASSPDRANYGYTF	.	TRBV6-5	14	TRBD1	TRBJ1-2
TGCGCCAGCAGCCAAGAAGCCCCCCTGGCGGGCGCCTACGAGCAGTACTTC	CASSQEAPLAGAYEQYF	few	TRBV4-3	17	.	TRBJ2-7
TGTGCCAGCAGCCAAGATTTTTTGGGCAGGGAAGCTTTCTTT	CASSQDFLGREAFF	.	TRBV14	14	.	TRBJ1-1
TGCGCCAGCAGCACCACAGGGAACTATGGCTACACCTTC	CASSTTGNYGYTF	.	TRBV5-1	13	.	TRBJ1-2
TGTGCCAGCAGTTACGACAGGGGAACCTACGAGCAGTACTTC	CASSYDRGTYEQYF	.	TRBV6-5	14	TRBD1	TRBJ2-7
TGTGCCATCACAAGCGGGGGAACAGATACGCAGTATTTT	CAITSGGTDTQYF	.	TRBV10-3	13	TRBD2	TRBJ2-3
TGCGCCAGCAGCATGACGACAGAGAACACTGAAGCTTTCTTT	CASSMTTENTEAFF	.	TRBV5-1	14	.	TRBJ1-1
TGTGCCAGCTCCCTTGGGACAGCTAGCACAGATACGCAGTATTTT	CASSLGTASTDTQYF	.	TRBV18	15	TRBD1	TRBJ2-3
TGCGCCAGCAGCTCCCTGGGGACAGGGGGCCACGAGCAGTACTTC	CASSSLGTGGHEQYF	.	TRBV5-1	15	TRBD1	TRBJ2-7
TGTGCTAGCAGCCTTCTTCAGAGCGGGACCCAGTACTTC	CASSLLQSGTQYF	.	TRBV7-7	13	.	TRBJ2-5
TGTGCCACCAGCAGAGACTATTTTACAGGGGGCCCCGACAATGAGCAGTTCTTC	CATSRDYFTGGPDNEQFF	.	TRBV15	18	TRBD1	TRBJ2-1
TGCAGCGTTGGTCTAGCGGGACCCGATACGCAGTATTTT	CSVGLAGPDTQYF	.	TRBV29-1	13	TRBD2	TRBJ2-3
TGTGCCAGCAGTCATGCTTGGGGACAGGGCTCCAACTATGGCTACACCTTC	CASSHAWGQGSNYGYTF	.	TRBV27	17	TRBD1	TRBJ1-2
TGCAGTGCTAGTGCCAGCGGGGGGGCCGAGACCCAGTACTTC	CSASASGGAETQYF	.	TRBV20-1	14	TRBD2	TRBJ2-5
TGTGCCAGCAGACCAGGGGAGTTAGCGGGAGCGCGGGAGCAGTTCTTC	CASRPGELAGAREQFF	few	TRBV27	16	TRBD2	TRBJ2-1
TGTGCCAGCTCACCAAATATTGGCTACACCTTC	CASSPNIGYTF	.	TRBV18	11	.	TRBJ1-2
TGTGCCAGCCGTTACCACGGACAAGACGAGCAGTACTTC	CASRYHGQDEQYF	.	TRBV12-3/TRBV12-4	13	.	TRBJ2-7
TGTGCCAGCAGCCACCTACATCGGACAGAAGACACCGGGGAGCTGTTTTTT	CASSHLHRTEDTGELFF	once	TRBV3-1/TRBV3-2	17	.	TRBJ2-2
TGTGCCAGCAGCTTATCGAGTAGCGGGGGGGGCGAGCAGTACTTC	CASSLSSSGGGEQYF	.	TRBV7-6	15	TRBD2	TRBJ2-7
TGTGCCAGCAGTCGACAGGGGTCCGGGGAGCTGTTTTTT	CASSRQGSGELFF	.	TRBV27	13	TRBD1	TRBJ2-2
TGTGCCAGTAGGACGGGGTATCGGACCGGGGAGCTGTTTTTT	CASRTGYRTGELFF	.	TRBV19	14	.	TRBJ2-2
TGCGCCAGCAGCTTTGGAGACAGAGGAGGCTACACCTTC	CASSFGDRGGYTF	.	TRBV5-1	13	.	TRBJ1-2
TGCAGCGCCCAGACAGGGGGCAATTATGGCTACACCTTC	CSAQTGGNYGYTF	.	TRBV29-1	13	TRBD1	TRBJ1-2
TGCGCCAGCCAAGCATTACTTACTAGTGCCGAAATTTACGAGCAGTACTTC	CASQALLTSAEIYEQYF	few	TRBV5-1	17	.	TRBJ2-7
TGTGCCAGCACCCCGGATAGGGGGTACTATGGCTACACCTTC	CASTPDRGYYGYTF	.	TRBV7-2	14	.	TRBJ1-2
TGTGCCAGTAGTCGGGGGGGCAGGGATGGCTACACCTTC	CASSRGGRDGYTF	.	TRBV19	13	.	TRBJ1-2
TGCGCCAGCAGCCACACAGTCAGTCAAGAGACCCAGTACTTC	CASSHTVSQETQYF	.	TRBV5-1	14	.	TRBJ2-5
TGTGCCAGCAGAACTCGGAGCTCCTACAATGAGCAGTTCTTC	CASRTRSSYNEQFF	.	TRBV7-9	14	.	TRBJ2-1
TGTGCCAGCCAAATCCTACGGTCCTATAATTCACCCCTCCACTTT	CASQILRSYNSPLHF	many	TRBV2	15	.	TRBJ1-6
TGCGCCAGCAGCTTGGTACAGGGAGCGGGGCAAGAGACCCAGTACTTC	CASSLVQGAGQETQYF	.	TRBV5-1	16	.	TRBJ2-5
TGTGCCAGCAGTGGAGGGGGCGCTACAGAGACCCAGTACTTC	CASSGGGATETQYF	once	TRBV27	14	.	TRBJ2-5
TGTGCCAGCAGTTTACTAGCGGGGGGGATCCCAGATACGCAGTATTTT	CASSLLAGGIPDTQYF	few	TRBV7-9	16	TRBD2	TRBJ2-3
TGTGCCAGCAGTGTTTTCTCCGGGGCCAACGTCCTGACTTTC	CASSVFSGANVLTF	.	TRBV25-1	14	.	TRBJ2-6
TGTGCCAGTAGTAGCGGATTAAGGGGAACTAATGAAAAACTGTTTTTT	CASSSGLRGTNEKLFF	.	TRBV19	16	.	TRBJ1-4